Listed here are 3 T cell receptor beta chains from one sample, sequenced in a study of OX40 agonist ivuxolimab in advanced cancers. Sequenced by immunoSEQ multiplex PCR; TCRdb stores in-frame clones only, minus some. The sample lists about 72,000 clones, 85% to 90% seen once, with 0.94% in the top ten. The sequencing used CD4+ or CD8+ T cells sorted from blood, collected in a trial of the OX40 agonist ivuxolimab. The source of these receptors is an adult with an advanced solid tumor such as melanoma, head and neck, liver or kidney cancer.

The chain uses TRBV19 and TRBJ1-1; 10 nucleotides agree with TRBD1. Per the germline V gene, CDR1 is LNHDA and CDR2 is SQIVND (reference sequence). The CDR3 loop spans 16 amino acids. The V segment lost 5 bases and the J segment 1 base; nucleotides outside the gene matches: 7. The CDR3 coding sequence is TGTGCCAGTAGTCCCGGGACAGGGGCCTCGAACACTGAAGCTTTCTTT. As protein: CASSPGTGASNTEAFF.

This clone was seen only a few times. The chain links TRBV9 to TRBJ1-6; D is unresolved. Trimming took 2 bases from V and 7 from J, leaving 10 bases between them. The V gene's germline CDR1 is SGDLS and CDR2 YYNGEE. The CDR3 is 14 residues long. CDR3 sequence reads: CASSVQSLNSPLHF. The CDR3 DNA reads as TGTGCCAGCAGCGTCCAGTCATTAAATTCACCCCTCCACTTT.

CDR3 coding DNA: TGTGCCAGCAGTGGACTAGCGGGCCAAGAGACCCAGTACTTC. This translates into CASSGLAGQETQYF. The chain combines TRBV2 with TRBJ2-5, with TRBD2 identical over 10 bases. This CDR3 is 14 amino acids long. The germline V gene has CDR1 SNHLY and CDR2 FYNNEI. After removal of 4 bases from V and 1 base from J, the junction contained 0 bases not matched to a gene. Full variable domain (rest looked up from reference TRBV2 and TRBJ2-5): EPEVTQTPSHQVTQMGQEVILRCVPISNHLYFYWYRQILGQKVEFLVSFYNNEISEKSEIFDDQFSVERPDGSNFTLKIRSTKLEDSAMYFCASSGLAGQETQYFGPGTRLLVL.